These 32 T cell receptor beta chains were sequenced from one sample in a study of blood T cells in healthy people across ages. A sample-barcoded 5' primer and a J-beta primer mix were used in a second PCR of roughly 7 to 11 cycles. TCRdb re-derived calls from the 5' RACE reads in MiXCR, one entry per CDR3 protein. This sample has 1.5 million to 2 million distinct CDR3 sequences, with about 49% found just once. Sequenced input: blood. Source of these receptors: a woman aged 35 to 49 in good health.

This clonotype has a handful of counts. An end of the junction differs from the germline gene, which may be a read error. V usage is TRBV5-1 and J usage is TRBJ1-1; D gene uncertain. This CDR3 has 11 amino acids. Per the germline V gene, CDR1 is SGHRS and CDR2 is YFSETQ. The CDR3 here is CASSFGGEAFF. The CDR3 DNA reads TGTGCCAGCAGCTTCGGAGGTGAAGCTTTCTTT.

The sample holds a few counts of this clonotype. The chain links TRBV5-6 to TRBJ2-7; D ambiguous. The germline V and J ends were trimmed by 4 bases and 3 bases, with 14 bases remaining between them. This CDR3 contains 14 residues. Germline lookup yields CDR1 SGHDT and CDR2 YYEEEE. The CDR3 spells CASSARRLSYEQYF. The DNA of the CDR3 is TGTGCCAGCAGCGCACGACGGCTGAGCTACGAGCAGTACTTC.

The J gene is TRBJ2-3, the V gene TRBV5-1; 7 bases line up with TRBD2. J lost 2 bases, V lost 9 bases, and 6 bases had no gene match. From germline, CDR1 is SGHRS and CDR2 YFSETQ. The CDR3 is made up of 13 amino acids. CDR3 nucleotide sequence: TGCGCCACGAGGGAGGGGAACACAGATACGCAGTATTTT. Translated, it gives CATREGNTDTQYF.

This sequence joins TRBV3-1 and TRBJ1-1; 7 bases line up with TRBD1. V lost 1 base to trimming and J lost 10 bases; unmatched junction nucleotides: 15. The CDR3 runs to 16 residues. Per the germline V gene, CDR1 is LGHDT and CDR2 is YNNKEL (reference sequence). This CDR3 is CASSQALFQGEKGAFF. In DNA, the CDR3 is TGTGCCAGCAGCCAAGCCCTCTTTCAGGGGGAAAAGGGAGCTTTCTTT.

This clonotype was found a few times. The chain has TRBV5-5 and TRBJ2-7; 7 nucleotides line up with TRBD1. CDR1 and CDR2 from the germline V gene are SGHKS and YYEKEE (reference sequence). The V segment lost 4 bases and the J segment 2 bases; nucleotides outside the gene matches: 9. This CDR3 spans 15 amino acids. As DNA, the CDR3 is TGTGCCAGCAGCGCAGCCGGGACAGAACCCTACGAGCAGTACTTC. Its translation: CASSAAGTEPYEQYF.

The gene calls are TRBV11-3 and TRBJ2-1, with 15 nucleotides matching TRBD2. V shed 3 bases and J 8 bases; nucleotides not matched to a gene: 8. Germline values: CDR1 SGHNT, CDR2 YENEEA. The CDR3 is made up of 17 amino acids. DNA of the CDR3: TGTGCCAGCAGCTTTAATCCGGGACTAGCGGGGGGCGATGAGCAGTTCTTC. Protein: CASSFNPGLAGGDEQFF.

This rearrangement joins TRBV28 to TRBJ2-7; D perhaps matches TRBD2 (6 bases). The DNA end is a closer match to TRBJ2-4, so the J assignment may be wrong. There are 12 residues in the CDR3. CDR1 and CDR2 (germline): MDHEN, SYDVKM. The CDR3 is CASNLGGNIQYF. Written as DNA, the CDR3 is TGTGCCAGCAACCTGGGGGGAAACATTCAGTACTTC.

This chain uses TRBV14 with TRBJ1-2; no clear D. The V and J ends lost 4 bases and 1 base respectively, with 10 bases between them. In germline, CDR1 is SGHDN, CDR2 FVKESK. This CDR3 is 14 amino acids long. In DNA form, the CDR3 reads TGTGCCAGCAGCCCCTGGCACGGTAACTATGGCTACACCTTC. This sequence encodes CASSPWHGNYGYTF.

CDR3 residues: CASSFDRVNEKLFF. The DNA for the CDR3 is TGTGCCAGCAGTTTCGACAGGGTTAATGAAAAACTGTTTTTT. This rearrangement joins TRBV11-2 to TRBJ1-4; 7 positions match TRBD1. This CDR3 is built from 14 residues. The germline V gene encodes CDR1 SGHAT and CDR2 FQNNGV. J lost 4 bases, V lost 6 bases, and 5 bases had no gene match.

This clonotype was seen a few times. V gene TRBV7-2 combines with J gene TRBJ2-7, with D hard to call. The CDR3 spans 17 residues. Germline V gene data show CDR1 as SGHTA and CDR2 as FQGNSA. V dropped 2 bases and J dropped 3 bases, with 20 bases sitting between them. In DNA form, the CDR3 reads TGTGCCAGCAGCTTAAGAATCGGATCCCCTACGTTCTACGAGCAGTACTTC. Amino acid sequence: CASSLRIGSPTFYEQYF.

CDR3 bases: TGTGCCAGCAGCCCGAACCAGGTGGGGGAGCAGTTCTTC. Its translation is CASSPNQVGEQFF. This chain uses TRBV7-2 with TRBJ2-1; D call uncertain. The CDR3 consists of 13 residues. Trimming pared 5 bases from V and 10 bases from J, leaving 15 bases between. Germline V CDR1 and CDR2: SGHTA, FQGNSA.

The chain is built from TRBV20-1 and TRBJ2-5; 8 bases match TRBD2. J lost 0 bases, V lost 7 bases, and 13 bases had no gene match. Germline V gives CDR1 DFQATT, CDR2 SNEGSKA (reference sequence). This CDR3 has 16 amino acids. In DNA, the CDR3 is TGCAGTGTTCTTTTCCTAGCGGGCCAGTACCAAGAGACCCAGTACTTC. Translation: CSVLFLAGQYQETQYF.

A few counts support this clonotype. V is TRBV10-3 and J is TRBJ2-4; no clear D. Deletions cut 6 bases from V and 3 bases from J, with 15 bases between. Germline values: CDR1 ENHRY, CDR2 SYGVKD. This CDR3 contains 15 residues. The CDR3 region has the DNA TGTGCCATCAGCGAGCGACATGTGGGCAAAAACATTCAGTACTTC. This gives the protein CAISERHVGKNIQYF.

The chain joins TRBV28 to TRBJ1-1; D remains unclear. CDR3 length: 15 residues. The germline V gene has CDR1 MDHEN and CDR2 SYDVKM. Trimming stripped 3 bases from V and 6 bases from J, with 17 bases between. This CDR3 reads CASSLGTPSRAEAFF. The CDR3 DNA reads TGTGCCAGCAGTTTGGGCACCCCATCGAGGGCTGAAGCTTTCTTT.

Here the CDR3 reads CASSEKSGGAGEQFF. DNA of the CDR3: TGTGCCAGCAGTGAGAAAAGCGGGGGGGCGGGTGAGCAGTTCTTC. The J gene is TRBJ2-1, the V gene TRBV6-1, with 10 bases aligning to TRBD2. Per the germline V gene, CDR1 is MNHNS and CDR2 is SASEGT. The CDR3 extends over 15 amino acids. The junction had 8 bases not matched to a gene; V was cut back by 3 bases and J by 9 bases.

This clonotype was seen a handful of times. The gene calls are TRBV20-1 and TRBJ2-5; D perhaps matches TRBD2 (7 bases). V was pared by 1 base and J by 9 bases, with 24 bases between. The CDR3 has 16 amino acids. Germline CDR1 reads DFQATT; CDR2 reads SNEGSKA (reference sequence). This chain's CDR3 is CSARVNSGTTQVPQYF. The CDR3 DNA is TGCAGTGCTAGAGTTAACAGCGGGACAACCCAGGTGCCCCAGTACTTC.

J is TRBJ2-1 and V is TRBV20-1; the D is unclear. The germline CDR1 and CDR2 sequences are DFQATT and SNEGSKA (reference sequence). The CDR3 contains 15 residues. Between the trimmed V and J ends, which lost 3 bases and 4 bases, there was a span of 16 bases. The CDR3: CSASGVAGRYNEQFF. The DNA of the CDR3 is TGCAGTGCTAGTGGGGTCGCCGGAAGGTACAATGAGCAGTTCTTC.

V gene TRBV5-1 combines with J gene TRBJ2-3; possibly TRBD1 or TRBD2 for D (5 bases each). Germline V gives CDR1 SGHRS, CDR2 YFSETQ. The CDR3 is 14 residues long. V was trimmed by 0 bases and J by 5 bases, leaving 10 bases between them. CDR3 sequence reads: CASSLAGQVDTQYF. CDR3 coding DNA: TGCGCCAGCAGCTTGGCGGGGCAGGTAGATACGCAGTATTTT.

The genes are TRBV28 and TRBJ2-7; D might be TRBD2 (5 bases). The J call may be mistaken, given a closer DNA end match to TRBJ2-5. Germline values: CDR1 MDHEN, CDR2 SYDVKM. The CDR3 has 15 residues. The CDR3 here is CASSPRTGGWETQYF. The CDR3 coding sequence is TGTGCCAGCAGTCCGCGGACCGGAGGTTGGGAGACCCAGTACTTC.

For the CDR3, the DNA is TGTGCCAGCAGCTTAGGGGGCTGGGATGAGCAGTTCTTC. Amino acid sequence: CASSLGGWDEQFF. The J gene is TRBJ2-1, the V gene TRBV7-2; D is perhaps TRBD1 (5 bases). The ends were cut back, 1 base at V and 8 bases at J, with 9 bases in the middle. Germline CDR1 reads SGHTA; CDR2 reads FQGNSA. This CDR3 region has 13 residues. Variable domain in full (rest from reference TRBV7-2 and TRBJ2-1): GAGVSQSPSNKVTEKGKDVELRCDPISGHTALYWYRQSLGQGLEFLIYFQGNSAPDKSGLPSDRFSAERTGGSVSTLTIQRTQQEDSAVYLCASSLGGWDEQFFGPGTRLTVL.

The chain carries TRBV20-1 and TRBJ1-1; D may be TRBD1 (5 bases). Germline loops: CDR1 DFQATT, CDR2 SNEGSKA (reference sequence). V lost 6 bases and J lost 1, with 12 bases in between. CDR3 length: 13 amino acids. CDR3 DNA sequence: TGCAGTGCGCGGGACGGCCAGAACACTGAAGCTTTCTTT. This codes for CSARDGQNTEAFF.

This clonotype has a handful of counts. The genes are TRBV5-1 and TRBJ2-1; 11 positions match TRBD1. J lost 7 bases, V lost 3 bases, and 3 bases had no gene match. The germline gives CDR1 SGHRS, CDR2 YFSETQ. The CDR3 totals 14 residues. CDR3 loop: CASSWGQGENEQFF. The CDR3 bases are TGCGCCAGCAGCTGGGGACAGGGGGAGAATGAGCAGTTCTTC.

The V gene is TRBV15, the J gene TRBJ2-1; 9 nucleotides align to TRBD1. CDR1 LNHNV and CDR2 YYDKDF come from the germline V gene (reference sequence). The CDR3 runs to 15 residues. V lost 3 bases and J lost 6; bases outside the gene matches: 6. The CDR3 loop reads CATSSRDRVFNEQFF. The DNA of the CDR3 is TGTGCCACCAGCAGCCGGGACAGGGTGTTCAATGAGCAGTTCTTC.

J is TRBJ2-3 and V is TRBV10-3; D might be TRBD2 (6 bases). Deletions cut 3 bases from V and 2 bases from J, with 15 bases between. The CDR3 consists of 16 residues. The germline CDR1 and CDR2 sequences are ENHRY and SYGVKD. The CDR3 reads CAISDPHGGATDTQYF. The CDR3 nucleotides are TGTGCCATCAGTGACCCCCACGGGGGTGCCACAGATACGCAGTATTTT.

This clonotype has only a few counts. J is TRBJ1-6 and V is TRBV4-2; the D is unclear. Germline-derived CDR1 and CDR2 are LGHNA and YNFKEQ. The CDR3 totals 15 residues. V was clipped by 2 bases and J by 8 bases, with 13 bases between them. This chain's CDR3 is CASSQLDRGDSPLHF. CDR3 bases: TGTGCCAGCAGCCAACTTGACCGGGGAGATTCACCCCTCCACTTT.

This clonotype is a singleton in its sample. CDR3 sequence reads: CASSLGSPGGGQHF. The CDR3 DNA reads TGTGCCAGCAGCTTAGGGTCCCCAGGGGGAGGTCAGCATTTT. The chain is built from TRBV7-9 and TRBJ1-5, with 7 bases fitting TRBD1. V was clipped by 1 base and J by 13 bases; unmatched bases: 10. The germline V gene has CDR1 SEHNR and CDR2 FQNEAQ (reference sequence). The CDR3 runs to 14 residues.

This chain joins TRBV20-1 and TRBJ1-1; possible D gene TRBD1, 6 bases. The germline V gene encodes CDR1 DFQATT and CDR2 SNEGSKA (reference sequence). This CDR3 spans 16 amino acids. V was trimmed by 1 base and J by 1 base, leaving 16 bases between them. DNA for the CDR3: TGCAGTGCTAGAGGTTACAGGGATAGGGGGAACACTGAAGCTTTCTTT. Protein product: CSARGYRDRGNTEAFF.

V usage is TRBV4-1 and J usage is TRBJ2-3; the D gene is possibly TRBD1 (6 bases). Germline V gene data show CDR1 as MGHRA and CDR2 as YSYEKL. This CDR3 comprises 16 residues. V was trimmed by 2 bases and J by 1 base, leaving 13 bases between them. CDR3 residues: CASSQPNRVGTDTQYF. The DNA for the CDR3 is TGCGCCAGCAGCCAACCCAACAGGGTCGGCACAGATACGCAGTATTTT.

This clonotype has a single count. The chain has TRBV29-1 and TRBJ2-1, with a possible D match to TRBD1 (6 bases). The J call may be in error: the DNA end matches TRBJ2-7 better. The CDR3 runs to 13 residues. CDR1 and CDR2 (germline): SQVTM, ANQGSEA. The DNA for the CDR3 is TGCAGCGTTCCAGGGGCCTCCTACAATGAGCAGTACTTC. Its protein product is CSVPGASYNEQYF.

This chain connects TRBV6-5 to TRBJ1-2; 7 nucleotides agree with TRBD1. The V and J ends lost 4 bases and 4 bases, in that order; junction bases with no gene match: 9. The CDR3 is 15 residues long. CDR1 is MNHEY and CDR2 is SVGAGI in the germline V gene. Here the CDR3 reads CASSFRGTRFYGYTF. CDR3 nucleotide sequence: TGTGCCAGCAGTTTCAGGGGGACAAGGTTCTATGGCTACACCTTC.

This CDR3 is CASSPIGGGNPSYNEQFF. DNA of the CDR3: TGTGCCAGCAGCCCCATAGGGGGGGGGAACCCCTCCTACAATGAGCAGTTCTTC. The chain couples TRBV13 to TRBJ2-1; possible D gene TRBD2, 7 bases. The CDR3 length is 18 residues. Per germline, CDR1 PRHDT and CDR2 FYEKMQ (reference sequence). V lost 5 bases and J 0 bases, leaving 20 bases between the germline ends.

J is TRBJ1-2 and V is TRBV10-3; TRBD1 is a possible D gene (5 bases). Germline lookup yields CDR1 ENHRY and CDR2 SYGVKD. V shed 3 bases and J shed 2 bases, with 19 bases lying between them. The CDR3 has 17 amino acids. CDR3 in amino acids: CAISDPPTAVLNYGYTF. The DNA for the CDR3 is TGTGCCATCAGTGACCCACCGACAGCTGTTTTAAACTATGGCTACACCTTC.